This T cell receptor (beta chain) was documented in a study of cytomegalovirus exposure and HLA in healthy donors. Participants comprised healthy donors of bone marrow. In regard to this clone: Its antigen is undetermined.

Study results and limitations: As a later analysis showed, a missense DCLRE1C variant was linked to trimming of TCR beta V- and J-genes. It was reportedly the case that the classifier diagnosed cytomegalovirus status with high specificity and sensitivity. As a later analysis revealed, most CMV-associated TCR beta chains appeared HLA-restricted.

Researchers ran the PCR with 60 Vbeta and 13 Jbeta primers. Data came from immunoSEQ multiplex PCR; TCRdb stores just in-frame clones and leaves some out. Of fewer than 150,000 clones listed, roughly 72% are singletons. Source material: PBMCs. The sequence was obtained from a middle-aged woman in good health and CMV-seropositive.

Here the CDR3 DNA reads TGCGCCAGCAGCTTGGACAGCACCTATGGCTACACCTTC. Its translation is CASSLDSTYGYTF. The chain is built from TRBV5-1 and TRBJ1-2; D remains unclear. Germline V gives CDR1 SGHRS, CDR2 YFSETQ. The CDR3 is made up of 13 amino acids. The V and J ends lost 0 bases and 4 bases respectively, with 7 bases between them.